This section outlines one T cell receptor (beta chain) sequence together with its context. This entry comes from a study of T cell changes during pregnancy in multiple sclerosis. Germline CDR1 is ENHRY and CDR2 is SYGVKD. CDR3 length: 14 residues. V lost 10 bases to trimming and J lost 5 bases; unmatched junction nucleotides: 11. Generated by immunoSEQ multiplex PCR, the TCRdb table keeps only in-frame clones and is missing some. The repertoire consists of about 61,000 clones, with about 87% occurring once and the leading ten covering approximately 1%. This clonotype originated in a female donor in good health, enrolled as a control in a pregnancy study. V is TRBV10-3 and J is TRBJ1-1; 9 positions match TRBD1. The sequencing here drew on peripheral blood, taken in the first trimester of pregnancy. CDR3 sequence reads: CASRTGAEGTEAFF. CDR3 sequence (DNA): TGTGCCAGCCGGACAGGGGCGGAGGGGACTGAAGCTTTCTTT.